One and the same sample provided the 8 T cell receptor beta chains below, sequenced in a study of vaccination and CD4 T cells after COVID-19. These TCRs are of unknown antigen specificity. Sequenced with the Oncomine TCR Beta short-read assay was DNA taken from cultured CD4+ T cells. TCRdb re-derived calls from the PCR reads in MiXCR, one entry per CDR3 protein. This table holds more than 15,000 distinct CDR3 sequences, 50% to 65% found once. Time point denoted: late sampling 161 to 241 days after vaccination in a few convalescent patients. Treatment reported: 10-day PBMC culture with coronavirus spike peptide pools or control peptides (ViraFEST assay). The material was CD4+ T cells from blood, cultured in vitro, obtained about 7 months after SARS-CoV-2 vaccination. The receptors were sampled from a human donor who had recovered from COVID-19.

The chain carries TRBV7-2 and TRBJ2-2, with 7 bases matching TRBD2. The CDR3 runs 13 residues. Trimming took 6 bases from V and 5 from J; bases not matched to a gene: 3. Germline V gene lookup returns CDR1 SGHTA and CDR2 FQGNSA. The CDR3 protein is CASRSLATGELFF. The CDR3 region has the DNA TGTGCCAGCAGATCACTAGCGACCGGGGAGCTGTTTTTT.

This clonotype was seen only a few times. The chain uses TRBV7-2 and TRBJ2-5; 7 bases match TRBD2. Germline V gene data show CDR1 as SGHTA and CDR2 as FQGNSA. The CDR3 spans 13 residues. V shed 4 bases, J shed 5 bases, and the junction held 4 bases outside the gene matches. CDR3 sequence reads: CASSWGGDETQYF. In nucleotides, the CDR3 is TGTGCCAGCAGCTGGGGAGGGGACGAGACCCAGTACTTC. The variable domain in full, completed from reference TRBV7-2 and TRBJ2-5, reads GAGVSQSPSNKVTEKGKDVELRCDPISGHTALYWYRQSLGQGLEFLIYFQGNSAPDKSGLPSDRFSAERTGGSVSTLTIQRTQQEDSAVYLCASSWGGDETQYFGPGTRLLVL.

The chain joins TRBV6-1 to TRBJ1-1; no definite D call. This CDR3 is 16 amino acids long. Germline V gene data show CDR1 as MNHNS and CDR2 as SASEGT. V shed 0 bases and J shed 0 bases, with 11 bases lying between them. The CDR3 coding sequence is TGTGCCAGCAGTGAAGCAGCGAGAAGAATGAACACTGAAGCTTTCTTT. Amino acid sequence: CASSEAARRMNTEAFF.

This chain uses TRBV20-1 with TRBJ2-5, with D unresolved. With 0 bases removed from V and 5 bases from J, the gap between germline ends came to 10 bases. Germline assignment: CDR1 DFQATT and CDR2 SNEGSKA (reference sequence). The CDR3 length is 13 residues. CDR3 DNA sequence: TGCAGTGCTAGAGATCACAAAGTCGAGACCCAGTACTTC. Its protein is CSARDHKVETQYF.

The rearrangement joins TRBV19 to TRBJ1-2, with 10 bases that match TRBD1. Germline-derived CDR1 and CDR2 are LNHDA and SQIVND (reference sequence). The CDR3 consists of 16 residues. Trimming cost V 1 base and J 3 bases; bases outside gene matches: 5. Here the CDR3 reads CASSIAPGQGDYGYTF. CDR3 bases: TGTGCCAGTAGTATAGCCCCCGGACAGGGGGACTATGGCTACACCTTC.

The chain uses TRBV5-4 and TRBJ1-2, with D unclear. V dropped 6 bases and J dropped 0 bases, with 12 bases sitting between them. The CDR3 sequence is 14 residues long. Germline V lookup: CDR1 SGHNT, CDR2 YYREEE (reference sequence). The CDR3 DNA sequence: TGTGCCAGCACCCGAGGTCCTACTAACTATGGCTACACCTTC. It codes for CASTRGPTNYGYTF. The entire variable domain, with the rest obtained from reference TRBV5-4 and TRBJ1-2, is as follows: ETGVTQSPTHLIKTRGQQVTLRCSSQSGHNTVSWYQQALGQGPQFIFQYYREEENGRGNFPPRFSGLQFPNYSSELNVNALELDDSALYLCASTRGPTNYGYTFGSGTRLTVV.

The rearrangement uses TRBV19 and TRBJ2-5; D not certain. V gave up 5 bases and J gave up 5 bases, with 18 bases separating them. The CDR3 consists of 15 residues. Germline V lookup: CDR1 LNHDA, CDR2 SQIVND (reference sequence). CDR3 DNA sequence: TGTGCCAGTAGTTCAACAAGCTACGCCCGGGAGACCCAGTACTTC. Its protein product is CASSSTSYARETQYF.

This rearrangement joins TRBV4-1 to TRBJ2-5; the D is unclear. The CDR3 extends over 14 amino acids. Trimming removed 3 bases at V and 3 bases at J, with 11 bases between. Germline CDR1 reads MGHRA; CDR2 reads YSYEKL. The CDR3 region is CASSQGPLKETQYF. CDR3 DNA sequence: TGCGCCAGCAGCCAGGGCCCCTTGAAAGAGACCCAGTACTTC.